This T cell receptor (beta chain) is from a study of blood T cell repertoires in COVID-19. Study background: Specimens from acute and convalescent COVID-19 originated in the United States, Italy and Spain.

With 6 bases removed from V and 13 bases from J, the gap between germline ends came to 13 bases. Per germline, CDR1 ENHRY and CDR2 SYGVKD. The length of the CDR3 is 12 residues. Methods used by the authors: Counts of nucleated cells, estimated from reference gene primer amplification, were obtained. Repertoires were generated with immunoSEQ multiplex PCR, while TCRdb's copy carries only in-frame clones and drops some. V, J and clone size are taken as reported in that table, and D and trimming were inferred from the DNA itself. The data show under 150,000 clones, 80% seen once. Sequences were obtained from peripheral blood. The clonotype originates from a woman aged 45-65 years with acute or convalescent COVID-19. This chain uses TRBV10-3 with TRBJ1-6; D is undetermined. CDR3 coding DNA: TGTGCCATCAGCTTGAAACTTGTTCCCCTCCACTTT. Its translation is CAISLKLVPLHF.